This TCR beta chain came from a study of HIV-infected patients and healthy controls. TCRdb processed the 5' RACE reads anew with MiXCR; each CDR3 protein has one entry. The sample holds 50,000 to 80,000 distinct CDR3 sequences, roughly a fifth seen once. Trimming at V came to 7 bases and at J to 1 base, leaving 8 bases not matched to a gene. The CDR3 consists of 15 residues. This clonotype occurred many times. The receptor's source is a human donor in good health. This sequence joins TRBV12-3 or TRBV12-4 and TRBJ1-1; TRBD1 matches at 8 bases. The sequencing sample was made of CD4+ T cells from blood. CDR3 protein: CASTARGTGNTEAFF. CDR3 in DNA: TGTGCCAGCACCGCTCGAGGGACAGGGAACACTGAAGCTTTCTTT.